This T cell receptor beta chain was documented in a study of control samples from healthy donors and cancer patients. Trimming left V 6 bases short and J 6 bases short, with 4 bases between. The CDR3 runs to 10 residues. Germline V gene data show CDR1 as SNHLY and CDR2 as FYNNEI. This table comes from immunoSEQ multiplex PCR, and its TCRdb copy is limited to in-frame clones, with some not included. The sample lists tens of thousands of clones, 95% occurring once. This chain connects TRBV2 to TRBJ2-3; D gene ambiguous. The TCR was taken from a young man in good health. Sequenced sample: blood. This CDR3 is CASSLDTQYF. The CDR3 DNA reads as TGTGCCAGCAGCTTGGATACGCAGTATTTT.